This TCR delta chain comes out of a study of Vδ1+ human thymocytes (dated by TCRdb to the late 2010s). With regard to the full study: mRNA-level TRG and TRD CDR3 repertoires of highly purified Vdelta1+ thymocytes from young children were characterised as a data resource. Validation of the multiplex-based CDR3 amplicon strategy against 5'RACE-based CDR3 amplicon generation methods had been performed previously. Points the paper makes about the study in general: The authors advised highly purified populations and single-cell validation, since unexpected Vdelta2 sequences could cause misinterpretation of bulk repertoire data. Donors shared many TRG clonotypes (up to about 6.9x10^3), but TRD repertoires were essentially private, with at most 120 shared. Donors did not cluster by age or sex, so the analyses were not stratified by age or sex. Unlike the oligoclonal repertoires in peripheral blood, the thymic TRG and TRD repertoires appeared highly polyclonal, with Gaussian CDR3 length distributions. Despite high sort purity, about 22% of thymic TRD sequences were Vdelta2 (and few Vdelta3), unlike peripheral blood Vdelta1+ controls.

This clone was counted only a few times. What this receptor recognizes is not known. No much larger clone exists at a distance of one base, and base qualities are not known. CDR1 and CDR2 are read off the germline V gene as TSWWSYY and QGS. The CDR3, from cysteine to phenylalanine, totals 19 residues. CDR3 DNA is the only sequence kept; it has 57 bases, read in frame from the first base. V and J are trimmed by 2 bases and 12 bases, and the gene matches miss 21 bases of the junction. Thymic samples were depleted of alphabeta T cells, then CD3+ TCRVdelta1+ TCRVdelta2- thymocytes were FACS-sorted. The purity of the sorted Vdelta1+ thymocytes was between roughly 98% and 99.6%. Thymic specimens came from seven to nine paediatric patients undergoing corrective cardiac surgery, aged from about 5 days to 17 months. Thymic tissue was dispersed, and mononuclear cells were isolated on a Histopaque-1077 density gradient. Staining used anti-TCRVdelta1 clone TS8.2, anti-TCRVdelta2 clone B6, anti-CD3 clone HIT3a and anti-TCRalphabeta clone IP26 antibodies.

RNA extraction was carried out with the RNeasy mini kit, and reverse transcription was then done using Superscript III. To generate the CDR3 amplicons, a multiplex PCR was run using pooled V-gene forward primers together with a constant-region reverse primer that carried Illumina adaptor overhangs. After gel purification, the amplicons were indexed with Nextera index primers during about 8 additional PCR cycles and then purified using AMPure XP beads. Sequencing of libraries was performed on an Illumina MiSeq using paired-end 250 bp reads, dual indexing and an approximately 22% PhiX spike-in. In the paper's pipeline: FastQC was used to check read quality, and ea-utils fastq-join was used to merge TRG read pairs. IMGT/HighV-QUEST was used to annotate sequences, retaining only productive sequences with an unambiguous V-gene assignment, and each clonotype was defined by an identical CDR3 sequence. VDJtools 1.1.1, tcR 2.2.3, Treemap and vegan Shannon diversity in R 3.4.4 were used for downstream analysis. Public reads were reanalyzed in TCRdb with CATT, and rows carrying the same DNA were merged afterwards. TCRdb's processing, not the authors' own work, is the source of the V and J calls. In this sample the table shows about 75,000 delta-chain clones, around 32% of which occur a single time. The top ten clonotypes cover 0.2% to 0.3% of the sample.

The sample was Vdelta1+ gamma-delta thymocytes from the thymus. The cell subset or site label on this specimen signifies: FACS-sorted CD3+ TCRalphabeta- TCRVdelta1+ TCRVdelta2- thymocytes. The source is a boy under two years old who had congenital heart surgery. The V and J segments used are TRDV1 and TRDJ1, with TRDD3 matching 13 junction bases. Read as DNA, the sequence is TGTGCTCTTGGGGAAAATAACGTTCCTCGACTGGGGGATACGGGTAGGATCATCTTT. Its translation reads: CALGENNVPRLGDTGRIIF.